These 21 T cell receptor beta chains originate from one sample sequenced in a study of blood T cell repertoires in COVID-19. TCRdb's copy holds only in-frame clones and misses some; the assay was immunoSEQ multiplex PCR. In the table there are 110,000 to 150,000 clones, around 84% of which are singletons. The sequencing sample was made of peripheral blood. Receptor source: a woman between 45 and 60 years old with acute or convalescent COVID-19.

The rearrangement joins TRBV9 to TRBJ2-3, with 15 bases aligning to TRBD2. Germline assignment: CDR1 SGDLS and CDR2 YYNGEE. The CDR3 has 19 residues. V was clipped by 0 bases and J by 2 bases; unmatched bases: 7. The CDR3 reads CASSVGVGTSGGSTDTQYF. CDR3 sequence (DNA): TGTGCCAGCAGCGTAGGTGTGGGGACTAGCGGGGGGTCCACAGATACGCAGTATTTT.

A remark on this clone: The CDR3 carries no conserved terminal phenylalanine or tryptophan, so it likely arises from a read error. It is unclear where the CDR3 begins or ends on the DNA, so no DNA is shown, and the CDR3 is as TCRdb lists it. The CDR3 sequence: CARSPPRGGRQ. This chain uses TRBV7-5 with TRBJ1-2. TRBV7-5 is annotated as a pseudogene. The CDR3 has 11 residues if both end residues are counted.

The chain is built from TRBV28 and TRBJ2-3; D is ambiguous. V was clipped by 2 bases and J by 0 bases, with 6 bases between them. This CDR3 contains 14 residues. From germline, CDR1 is MDHEN and CDR2 SYDVKM. This CDR3 is CASSLGSSTDTQYF. CDR3 bases: TGTGCCAGCAGTTTAGGCTCAAGCACAGATACGCAGTATTTT. Full variable domain (remainder filled in from reference TRBV28 and TRBJ2-3): DVKVTQSSRYLVKRTGEKVFLECVQDMDHENMFWYRQDPGLGLRLIYFSYDVKMKEKGDIPEGYSVSREKKERFSLILESASTNQTSMYLCASSLGSSTDTQYFGPGTRLTVL.

The sample holds a few counts of this clone. The chain couples TRBV7-2 to TRBJ1-2, with D unclear. Per the germline V gene, CDR1 is SGHTA and CDR2 is FQGNSA. This CDR3 spans 14 amino acids. The V end was cut by 1 base, the J end by 5 bases, with 11 bases between. DNA for the CDR3: TGTGCCAGCAGCTTAGATTTCCGGGAATATGGCTACACCTTC. It yields the protein CASSLDFREYGYTF.

This clone occurred a few times. The gene calls are TRBV5-1 and TRBJ1-2; TRBD1 matches 10 bases. V shed 2 bases and J 6 bases; nucleotides not matched to a gene: 1. Germline lookup yields CDR1 SGHRS and CDR2 YFSETQ. There are 13 residues in the CDR3. The CDR3 sequence is CASSFGTGDGYTF. The CDR3 DNA reads TGCGCCAGCAGCTTTGGGACAGGGGATGGCTACACCTTC. Combining the CDR3 with reference TRBV5-1 and TRBJ1-2 gives the whole variable domain KAGVTQTPRYLIKTRGQQVTLSCSPISGHRSVSWYQQTPGQGLQFLFEYFSETQRNKGNFPGRFSGRQFSNSRSEMNVSTLELGDSALYLCASSFGTGDGYTFGSGTRLTVV.

V and J are TRBV5-1 and TRBJ2-5; 13 positions match TRBD2. The CDR3 loop spans 17 amino acids. CDR1 and CDR2 from the germline V gene are SGHRS and YFSETQ. Trimming cost V 4 bases and J 5 bases; bases outside gene matches: 11. In DNA form, the CDR3 reads TGCGCCAGCAGCGGAACTAGCGGGGGGGGCCCAGGTGAGACCCAGTACTTC. It encodes CASSGTSGGGPGETQYF.

This clone has a handful of counts. The chain carries TRBV24-1 and TRBJ1-3; no reliable D call. Between the trimmed V and J ends, which lost 8 bases and 0 bases, there was a span of 7 bases. From germline, CDR1 is KGHDR and CDR2 SFDVKD. The CDR3 spans 13 residues. The chain's CDR3 is CATIPGSGNTIYF. Written as DNA, the CDR3 is TGTGCCACCATTCCAGGCTCTGGAAACACCATATATTTT.

The chain is built from TRBV19 and TRBJ1-1; D ambiguous. CDR3 size: 13 residues. CDR1 and CDR2 from the germline V gene are LNHDA and SQIVND (reference sequence). V was trimmed by 4 bases and J by 1 base, leaving 7 bases between them. The CDR3 DNA sequence: TGTGCCAGTAGTAATACAGCGAACACTGAAGCTTTCTTT. It translates to CASSNTANTEAFF.

This clone was counted once. The rearrangement joins TRBV3-1 (or the pseudogene TRBV3-2) to TRBJ2-2, with D uncertain. Per the germline V gene, CDR1 is LGHDT and CDR2 is YNNKEL (reference sequence). The CDR3 contains 13 residues. Trimming pared 3 bases from V and 6 bases from J, leaving 8 bases between. The CDR3: CASSHLGPGELFF. The CDR3, as DNA: TGTGCCAGCAGCCACCTAGGCCCCGGGGAGCTGTTTTTT.

This chain uses TRBV4-2 with TRBJ1-6, with D unclear. The V end was cut by 1 base, the J end by 13 bases, with 11 bases between. The CDR3 is 13 amino acids. Germline V gene sequence: CDR1 LGHNA, CDR2 YNFKEQ. The CDR3 nucleotides read TGTGCCAGCAGCCAAGGACGGGGAGAGCCCCTCCACTTT. Its protein product is CASSQGRGEPLHF.

The chain couples TRBV6-6 to TRBJ1-2; 10 bases map to TRBD1. Germline lookup yields CDR1 MNHNY and CDR2 SVGAGI (reference sequence). V lost 5 bases to trimming and J lost 3 bases; unmatched junction nucleotides: 12. This CDR3 is built from 17 residues. CDR3 residues: CASSPTTGGVRHYGYTF. The CDR3 DNA reads as TGTGCCAGCAGTCCAACGACAGGGGGCGTGCGACACTATGGCTACACCTTC.

The V gene is TRBV7-9, the J gene TRBJ1-2, with 9 bases that match TRBD1. Germline V gene data show CDR1 as SEHNR and CDR2 as FQNEAQ (reference sequence). This CDR3 has 17 amino acids. The junction had 9 bases not matched to a gene; V was cut back by 2 bases and J by 2 bases. Written as DNA, the CDR3 is TGTGCCAGCAGCTTATCCATTCCGGGACAGGGAAACTATGGCTACACCTTC. Protein product: CASSLSIPGQGNYGYTF.

This chain connects TRBV6-5 to TRBJ1-3, with a possible D match to TRBD1 (5 bases). Germline V CDR1 and CDR2: MNHEY, SVGAGI. This CDR3 spans 13 amino acids. The V and J ends lost 11 bases and 2 bases respectively, with 13 bases between them. DNA for the CDR3: TGTGCCGCTGGGGCCAGACCTGGAAACACCATATATTTT. This codes for CAAGARPGNTIYF.

The chain couples TRBV7-2 to TRBJ1-1, with 10 bases that match TRBD1. The CDR3 totals 15 residues. V dropped 5 bases and J dropped 2; count of bases not matched to a gene: 5. CDR1 and CDR2 from the germline V gene are SGHTA and FQGNSA. The CDR3 here is CASSPRQGANTEAFF. The CDR3, as DNA: TGTGCCAGCAGCCCCCGACAGGGGGCAAACACTGAAGCTTTCTTT.

The chain has TRBV15 and TRBJ2-7; TRBD2 is a possible D gene (5 bases). CDR1 LNHNV and CDR2 YYDKDF come from the germline V gene (reference sequence). V lost 0 bases and J 3 bases, leaving 12 bases between the germline ends. The CDR3 has 15 residues. CDR3 amino acids: CATSRDLGGYYEQYF. Written as DNA, the CDR3 is TGTGCCACCAGCAGAGATTTGGGCGGGTACTACGAGCAGTACTTC.

This chain joins TRBV3-1 (or the pseudogene TRBV3-2) and TRBJ2-3; 9 bases map to TRBD1. With 4 bases clipped from V and 1 base from J, the junction kept 6 bases outside the gene matches. Germline lookup yields CDR1 LGHDT and CDR2 YNNKEL (reference sequence). CDR3 length: 16 amino acids. The CDR3 reads CASSLPTGGGTDTQYF. CDR3 sequence (DNA): TGTGCCAGCAGCCTTCCAACAGGGGGCGGCACAGATACGCAGTATTTT.

The V and J genes are TRBV7-9 and TRBJ2-7, with a tentative D call TRBD2 (6 bases). The CDR3 totals 15 residues. The V end lost 5 bases, the J end lost 0 bases, and 14 bases lay between the germline ends. CDR1 and CDR2 from the germline V gene are SEHNR and FQNEAQ (reference sequence). CDR3: CASSPYSGSSYEQYF. The CDR3 region has the DNA TGTGCCAGCAGCCCTTACAGCGGGTCCTCCTACGAGCAGTACTTC.

The J gene is TRBJ1-5, the V gene TRBV10-1, with D possibly matching TRBD1 (6 bases). Germline CDR1 is WNHNN and CDR2 is SYGVQD (reference sequence). CDR3 length: 12 residues. V lost 6 bases and J lost 9, with 12 bases in between. CDR3 amino acids: CASRKQGGPQHF. The DNA for the CDR3 is TGCGCCAGCAGGAAACAGGGCGGGCCCCAGCATTTT.

The gene calls are TRBV10-3 and TRBJ1-1, with a weak D call TRBD1 (5 bases). Trimming removed 8 bases from V and 2 bases from J, with 6 bases in between. CDR1 and CDR2 from the germline V gene are ENHRY and SYGVKD. The CDR3 consists of 11 residues. The CDR3: CAIQGNTEAFF. In DNA, the CDR3 is TGTGCCATCCAGGGAAACACTGAAGCTTTCTTT.

The chain employs TRBV6-5 and TRBJ1-2; 9 bases are shared with TRBD1. The CDR3 spans 15 residues. V gave up 5 bases and J gave up 4 bases; unmatched junction bases: 8. From germline, CDR1 is MNHEY and CDR2 SVGAGI. The DNA of the CDR3 is TGTGCCAGCAGTAGCGGGACAGGGATCGGCTATGGCTACACCTTC. This encodes CASSSGTGIGYGYTF.

This chain joins TRBV7-3 and TRBJ1-1; D is undetermined. CDR3 size: 14 residues. Trimming removed 6 bases from V and 6 bases from J, with 17 bases in between. Germline V lookup: CDR1 SGHTA, CDR2 FQGTGA. The CDR3 sequence: CASSPDPGGAEAFF. In DNA form, the CDR3 reads TGTGCCAGCAGTCCGGACCCCGGCGGGGCTGAAGCTTTCTTT.